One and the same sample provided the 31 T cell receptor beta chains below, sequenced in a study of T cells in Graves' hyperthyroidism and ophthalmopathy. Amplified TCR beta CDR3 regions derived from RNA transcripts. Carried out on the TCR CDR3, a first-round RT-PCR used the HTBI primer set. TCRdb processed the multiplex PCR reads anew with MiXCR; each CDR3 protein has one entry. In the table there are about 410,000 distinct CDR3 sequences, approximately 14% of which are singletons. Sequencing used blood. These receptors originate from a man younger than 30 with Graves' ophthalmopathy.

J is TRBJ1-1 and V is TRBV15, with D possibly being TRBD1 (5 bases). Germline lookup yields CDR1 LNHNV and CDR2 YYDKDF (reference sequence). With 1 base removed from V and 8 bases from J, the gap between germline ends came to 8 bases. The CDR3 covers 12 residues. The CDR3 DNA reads TGTGCCACCAGCAGAGGAAGGGGCGAAGCTTTCTTT. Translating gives CATSRGRGEAFF.

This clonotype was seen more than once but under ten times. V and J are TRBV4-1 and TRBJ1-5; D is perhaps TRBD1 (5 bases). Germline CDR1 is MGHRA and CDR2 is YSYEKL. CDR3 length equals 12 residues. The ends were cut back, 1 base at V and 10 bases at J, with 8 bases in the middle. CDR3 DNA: TGCGCCAGCAGCCAAGGGGGGGATCCCCAGCATTTT. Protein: CASSQGGDPQHF.

The CDR3 region has the DNA TGCAGCGTTGAAGACCCCTTTGGCTACACCTTC. Its translation: CSVEDPFGYTF. V usage is TRBV29-1 and J usage is TRBJ1-2; D remains unclear. The germline V and J ends were trimmed by 0 bases and 7 bases, with 6 bases remaining between them. Germline V CDR1 and CDR2: SQVTM, ANQGSEA. This CDR3 contains 11 residues.

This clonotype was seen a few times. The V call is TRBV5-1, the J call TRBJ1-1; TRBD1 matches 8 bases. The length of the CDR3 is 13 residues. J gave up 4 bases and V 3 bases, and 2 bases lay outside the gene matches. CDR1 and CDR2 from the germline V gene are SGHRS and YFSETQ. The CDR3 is CASSWTGITEAFF. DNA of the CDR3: TGCGCCAGCAGCTGGACAGGGATCACTGAAGCTTTCTTT.

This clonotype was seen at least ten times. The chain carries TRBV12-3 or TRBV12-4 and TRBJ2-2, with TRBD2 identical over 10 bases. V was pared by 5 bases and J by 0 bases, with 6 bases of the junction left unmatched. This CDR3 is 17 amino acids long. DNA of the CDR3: TGTGCCAGCAGTCCACCGGGACTAGCGCCGAACACCGGGGAGCTGTTTTTT. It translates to CASSPPGLAPNTGELFF.

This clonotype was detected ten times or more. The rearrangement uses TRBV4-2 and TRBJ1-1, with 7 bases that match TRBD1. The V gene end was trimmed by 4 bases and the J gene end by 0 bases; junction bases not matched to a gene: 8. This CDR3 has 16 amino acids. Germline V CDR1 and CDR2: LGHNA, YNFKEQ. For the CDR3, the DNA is TGTGCCAGCAGCCGTGGGGGAGACAGGGTGAACACTGAAGCTTTCTTT. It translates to CASSRGGDRVNTEAFF.

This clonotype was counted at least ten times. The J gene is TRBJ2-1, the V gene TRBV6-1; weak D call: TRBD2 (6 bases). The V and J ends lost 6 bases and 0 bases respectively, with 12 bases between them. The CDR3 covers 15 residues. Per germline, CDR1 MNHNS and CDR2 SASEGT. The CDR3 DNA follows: TGTGCCAGCAGAGTAGCGGAAAGCTCCTACAATGAGCAGTTCTTC. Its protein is CASRVAESSYNEQFF.

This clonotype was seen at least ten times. CDR3 in DNA: TGCAGTGCTAGGGGGACAGCATCTGGAAACACCATATATTTT. Residues: CSARGTASGNTIYF. The V gene is TRBV20-1, the J gene TRBJ1-3, with 7 bases fitting TRBD1. J gave up 1 base and V 3 bases, and 3 bases lay outside the gene matches. Germline assignment: CDR1 DFQATT and CDR2 SNEGSKA (reference sequence). The CDR3 contains 14 residues.

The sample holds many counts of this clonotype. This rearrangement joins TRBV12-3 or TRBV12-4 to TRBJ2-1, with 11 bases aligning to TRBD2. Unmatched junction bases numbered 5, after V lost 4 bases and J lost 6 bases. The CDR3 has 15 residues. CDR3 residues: CASSSTSGSINEQFF. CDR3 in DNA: TGTGCCAGCAGTTCCACTAGCGGGAGTATCAATGAGCAGTTCTTC.

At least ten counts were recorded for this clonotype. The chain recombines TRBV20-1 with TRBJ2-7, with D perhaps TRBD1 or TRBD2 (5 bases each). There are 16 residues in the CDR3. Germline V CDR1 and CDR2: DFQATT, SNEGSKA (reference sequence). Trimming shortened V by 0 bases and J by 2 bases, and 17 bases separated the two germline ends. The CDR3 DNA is TGCAGTGCTAGAGAGGAGGTTAGGGACGGGACCTACGAGCAGTACTTC. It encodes CSAREEVRDGTYEQYF.

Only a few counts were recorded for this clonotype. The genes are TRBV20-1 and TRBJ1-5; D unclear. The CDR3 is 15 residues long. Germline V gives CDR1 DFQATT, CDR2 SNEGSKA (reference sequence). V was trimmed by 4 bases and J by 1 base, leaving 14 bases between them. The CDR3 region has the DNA TGCAGTGCTACTCCGATCGGGGAAAGCAATCAGCCCCAGCATTTT. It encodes CSATPIGESNQPQHF.

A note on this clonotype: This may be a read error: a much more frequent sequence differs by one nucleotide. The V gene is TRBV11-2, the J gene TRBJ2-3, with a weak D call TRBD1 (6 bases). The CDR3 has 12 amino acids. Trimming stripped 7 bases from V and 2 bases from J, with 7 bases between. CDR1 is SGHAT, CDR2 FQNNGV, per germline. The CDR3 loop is CASKGDTDTQYF. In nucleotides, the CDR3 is TGTGCCAGCAAGGGGGACACAGATACGCAGTATTTT.

The CDR3 DNA reads as TGTGCCAGCAGTCACAGACCAGATACGCAGTATTTT. Translation: CASSHRPDTQYF. The chain couples TRBV6-5 to TRBJ2-3; D unclear. With 5 bases removed from V and 4 bases from J, the gap between germline ends came to 7 bases. Germline CDR1 MNHEY, CDR2 SVGAGI. The CDR3 runs 12 residues.

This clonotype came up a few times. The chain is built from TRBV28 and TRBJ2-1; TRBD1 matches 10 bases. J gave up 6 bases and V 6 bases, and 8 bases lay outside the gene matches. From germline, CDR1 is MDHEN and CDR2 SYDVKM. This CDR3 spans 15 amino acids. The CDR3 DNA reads TGTGCCAGCAGGCCTCCGGGACAGGGGATCAATGAGCAGTTCTTC. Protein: CASRPPGQGINEQFF.

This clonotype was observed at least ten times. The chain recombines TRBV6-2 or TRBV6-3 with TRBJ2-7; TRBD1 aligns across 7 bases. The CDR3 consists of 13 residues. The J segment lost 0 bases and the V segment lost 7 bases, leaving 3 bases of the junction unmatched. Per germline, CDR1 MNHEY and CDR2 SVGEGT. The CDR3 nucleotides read TGTGCCAGCAAACGACAGGGCTCCTACGAGCAGTACTTC. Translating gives CASKRQGSYEQYF.

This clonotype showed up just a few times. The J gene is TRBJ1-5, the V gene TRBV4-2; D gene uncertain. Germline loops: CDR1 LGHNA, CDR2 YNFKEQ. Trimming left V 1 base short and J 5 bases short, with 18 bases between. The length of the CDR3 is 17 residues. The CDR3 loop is CASSQAPLQDTYQPQHF. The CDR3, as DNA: TGTGCCAGCAGCCAAGCCCCACTTCAAGACACTTATCAGCCCCAGCATTTT.

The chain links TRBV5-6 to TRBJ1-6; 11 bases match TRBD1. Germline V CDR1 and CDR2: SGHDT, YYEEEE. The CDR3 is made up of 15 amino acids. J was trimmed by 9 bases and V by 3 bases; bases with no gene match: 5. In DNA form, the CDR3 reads TGTGCCAGCAGCTGGGGGACAGGGGGGGGTTCACCCCTCCACTTT. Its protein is CASSWGTGGGSPLHF.

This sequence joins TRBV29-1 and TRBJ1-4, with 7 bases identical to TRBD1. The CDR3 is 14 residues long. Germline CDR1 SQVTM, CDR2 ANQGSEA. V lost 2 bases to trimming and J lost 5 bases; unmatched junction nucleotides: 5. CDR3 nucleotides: TGCAGCGTTGAAAAGTTGGACAGGAATGAAAAACTGTTTTTT. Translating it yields CSVEKLDRNEKLFF. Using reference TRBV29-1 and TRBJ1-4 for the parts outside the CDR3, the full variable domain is SAVISQKPSRDICQRGTSLTIQCQVDSQVTMMFWYRQQPGQSLTLIATANQGSEATYESGFVIDKFPISRPNLTFSTLTVSNMSPEDSSIYLCSVEKLDRNEKLFFGSGTQLSVL.

The CDR3 reads CASSLDRDRDFMAQYF. The CDR3 DNA sequence: TGTGCCAGCAGCCTGGACCGGGACAGGGACTTCATGGCCCAGTACTTC. The chain uses TRBV7-9 and TRBJ2-5; 9 bases align to TRBD1. The CDR3 contains 16 residues. Germline assignment: CDR1 SEHNR and CDR2 FQNEAQ (reference sequence). Germline trimming cut 5 bases from V and 9 bases from J; bases unmatched to any gene: 16.

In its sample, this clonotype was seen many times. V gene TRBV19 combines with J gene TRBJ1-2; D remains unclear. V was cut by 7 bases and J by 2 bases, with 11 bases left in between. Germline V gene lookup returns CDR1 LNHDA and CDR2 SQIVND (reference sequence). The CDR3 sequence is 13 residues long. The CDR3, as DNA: TGTGCCAGTACGGTTGCAACCAACTATGGCTACACCTTC. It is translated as CASTVATNYGYTF.

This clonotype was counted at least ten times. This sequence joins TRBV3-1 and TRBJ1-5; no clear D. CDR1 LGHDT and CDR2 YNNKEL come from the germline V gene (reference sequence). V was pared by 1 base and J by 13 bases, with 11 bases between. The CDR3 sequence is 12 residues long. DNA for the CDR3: TGTGCCAGCAGCCAAGGGGGTTACGCTCAGCATTTT. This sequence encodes CASSQGGYAQHF.

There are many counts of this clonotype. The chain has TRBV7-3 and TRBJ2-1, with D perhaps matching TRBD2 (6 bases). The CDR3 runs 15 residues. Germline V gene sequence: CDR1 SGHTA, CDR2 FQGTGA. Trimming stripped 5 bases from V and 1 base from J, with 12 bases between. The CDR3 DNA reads TGTGCCAGCAGCCGGGACTTTGCTTCCTACAATGAGCAGTTCTTC. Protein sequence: CASSRDFASYNEQFF. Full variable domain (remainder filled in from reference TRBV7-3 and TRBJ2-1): GAGVSQTPSNKVTEKGKYVELRCDPISGHTALYWYRQSLGQGPEFLIYFQGTGAADDSGLPNDRFFAVRPEGSVSTLKIQRTERGDSAVYLCASSRDFASYNEQFFGPGTRLTVL.

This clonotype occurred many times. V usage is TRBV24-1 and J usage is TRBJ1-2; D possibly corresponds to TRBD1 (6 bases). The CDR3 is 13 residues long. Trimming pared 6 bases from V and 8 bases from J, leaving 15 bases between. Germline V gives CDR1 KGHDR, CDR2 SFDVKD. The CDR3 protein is CATSSPGDKGYTF. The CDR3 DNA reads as TGTGCCACCAGTTCTCCAGGGGATAAGGGCTACACCTTC.

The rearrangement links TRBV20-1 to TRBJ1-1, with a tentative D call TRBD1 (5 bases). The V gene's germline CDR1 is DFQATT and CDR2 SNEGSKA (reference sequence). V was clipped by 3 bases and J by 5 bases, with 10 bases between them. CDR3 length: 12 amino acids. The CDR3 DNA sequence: TGCAGTGCTAGCCAGGGACCTACTGAAGCTTTCTTT. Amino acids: CSASQGPTEAFF.

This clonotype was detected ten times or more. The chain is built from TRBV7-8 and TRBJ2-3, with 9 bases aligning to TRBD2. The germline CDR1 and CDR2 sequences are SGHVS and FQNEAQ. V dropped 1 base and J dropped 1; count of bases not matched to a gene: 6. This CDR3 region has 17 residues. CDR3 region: CASSLVLAGMGTDTQYF. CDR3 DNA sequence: TGTGCCAGCAGCTTAGTTCTAGCGGGGATGGGCACAGATACGCAGTATTTT.

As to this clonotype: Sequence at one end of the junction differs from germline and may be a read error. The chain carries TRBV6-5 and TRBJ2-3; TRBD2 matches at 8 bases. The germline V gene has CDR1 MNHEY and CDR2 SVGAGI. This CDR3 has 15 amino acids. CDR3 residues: CASSYTSGRTGTQYF. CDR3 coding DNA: TGTGCCAGCAGTTACACTAGCGGACGCACAGGTACGCAGTATTTT.

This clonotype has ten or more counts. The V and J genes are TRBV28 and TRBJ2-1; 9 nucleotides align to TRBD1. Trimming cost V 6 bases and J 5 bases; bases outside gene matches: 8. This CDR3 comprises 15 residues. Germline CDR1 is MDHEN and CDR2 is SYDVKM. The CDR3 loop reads CASRLGTGSHNEQFF. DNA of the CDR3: TGTGCCAGCAGGTTAGGGACAGGGAGCCACAATGAGCAGTTCTTC.

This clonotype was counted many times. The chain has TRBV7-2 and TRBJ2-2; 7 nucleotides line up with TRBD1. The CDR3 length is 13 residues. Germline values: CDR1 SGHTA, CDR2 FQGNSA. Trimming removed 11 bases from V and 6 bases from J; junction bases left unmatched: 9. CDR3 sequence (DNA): TGTGCCGCTGGACAGGTTGTCGCCGGGGAGCTGTTTTTT. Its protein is CAAGQVVAGELFF.

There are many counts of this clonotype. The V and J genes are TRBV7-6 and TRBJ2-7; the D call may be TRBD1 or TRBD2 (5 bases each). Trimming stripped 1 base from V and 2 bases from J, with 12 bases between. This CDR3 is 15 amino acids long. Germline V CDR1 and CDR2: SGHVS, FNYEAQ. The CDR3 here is CASSLVTGRTYEQYF. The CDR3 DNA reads TGTGCCAGCAGCTTAGTCACGGGACGAACCTACGAGCAGTACTTC.

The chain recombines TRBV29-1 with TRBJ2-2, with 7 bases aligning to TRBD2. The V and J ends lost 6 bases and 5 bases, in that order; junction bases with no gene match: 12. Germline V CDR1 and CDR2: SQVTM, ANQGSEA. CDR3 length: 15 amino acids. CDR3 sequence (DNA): TGCAGCGTCCGCCGGTGGCAGGGAGGGACCGGGGAGCTGTTTTTT. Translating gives CSVRRWQGGTGELFF.

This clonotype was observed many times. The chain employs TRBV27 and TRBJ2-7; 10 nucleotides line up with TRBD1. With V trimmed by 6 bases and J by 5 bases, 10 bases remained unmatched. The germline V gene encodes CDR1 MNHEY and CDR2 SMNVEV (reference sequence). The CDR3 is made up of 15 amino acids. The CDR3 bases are TGTGCCAGCAGAGGTACCGGGACAGGGGTCCACGAGCAGTACTTC. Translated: CASRGTGTGVHEQYF.